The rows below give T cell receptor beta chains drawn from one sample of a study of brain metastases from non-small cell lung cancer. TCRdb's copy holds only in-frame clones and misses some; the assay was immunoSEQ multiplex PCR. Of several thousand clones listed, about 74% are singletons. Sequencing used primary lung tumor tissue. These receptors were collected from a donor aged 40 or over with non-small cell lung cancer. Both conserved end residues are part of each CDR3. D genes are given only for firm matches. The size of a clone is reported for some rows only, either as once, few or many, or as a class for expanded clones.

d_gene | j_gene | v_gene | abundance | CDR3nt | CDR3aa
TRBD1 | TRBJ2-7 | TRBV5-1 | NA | TGCGCCAGCAGCTTGGGACAGGGGCAGGGCGAGCAGTACTTC | CASSLGQGQGEQYF
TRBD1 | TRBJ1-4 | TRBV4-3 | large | TGCGCCAGCAGCGCGCAGCCGGGACAGGGCTCGGGAAAACTGTTTTTT | CASSAQPGQGSGKLFF
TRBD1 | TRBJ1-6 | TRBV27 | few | TGTGCCAGCAGTTTAGACAGGGGGTATTCACCCCTCCACTTT | CASSLDRGYSPLHF
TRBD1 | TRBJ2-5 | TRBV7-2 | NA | TGTGCCAGCAGCAGTAACAGGGGGAAAGAGACCCAGTACTTC | CASSSNRGKETQYF
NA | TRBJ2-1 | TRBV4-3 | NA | TGCGCCAGCAACCAAGCGGTCGGGACGGAGACCTACAATGAGCAGTTCTTC | CASNQAVGTETYNEQFF
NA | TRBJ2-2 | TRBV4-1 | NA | TGCGCCAGCAGCTGGAGGTCGCAGGACGCCCGAGAGCTGTTTTTT | CASSWRSQDARELFF
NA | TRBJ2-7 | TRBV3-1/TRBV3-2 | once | TGTGCCAGCAGCCAAGACTGGGAGACCTCCTACGAGCAGTACTTC | CASSQDWETSYEQYF
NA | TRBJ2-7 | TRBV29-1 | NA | TGCAGCGTTGAAGACTGGGATGGCTACGAGCAGTACTTC | CSVEDWDGYEQYF
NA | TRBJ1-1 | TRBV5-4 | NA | TGTGCCAGCAGCCCCTATACCCTGAACACTGAAGCTTTCTTT | CASSPYTLNTEAFF
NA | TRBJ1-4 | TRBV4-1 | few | TGCGCCAGCAGCGTCCAGCTCCGACCAGATGAAAAACTGTTTTTT | CASSVQLRPDEKLFF
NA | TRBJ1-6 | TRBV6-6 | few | TGTGCCAGCAGAACAGGGAGGACCTATAATTCACCCCTCCACTTT | CASRTGRTYNSPLHF
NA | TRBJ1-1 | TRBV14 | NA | TGTGCCAGCAGCCAAGACGCGATGGTATGGACTGAAGCTTTCTTT | CASSQDAMVWTEAFF
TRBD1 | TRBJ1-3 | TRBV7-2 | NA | TGTGCCAGCAGTAGGGACAGGGGAAACACCATATATTTT | CASSRDRGNTIYF
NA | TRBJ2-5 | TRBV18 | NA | TGTGCCAGCTCACCATCACAAGAGACCCAGTACTTC | CASSPSQETQYF
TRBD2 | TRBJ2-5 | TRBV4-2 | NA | TGTGCCAGCAGCCAGGGCGGGTCTAGCGGGGGGGCCTGGGAGACCCAGTACTTC | CASSQGGSSGGAWETQYF
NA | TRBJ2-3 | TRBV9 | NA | TGTGCCAGCACACTAGCCGCATCAGATACGCAGTATTTT | CASTLAASDTQYF
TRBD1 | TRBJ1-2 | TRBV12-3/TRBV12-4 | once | TGTGCCAGCAGGCCGACAGGGTTGATAATCTACACCTTC | CASRPTGLIIYTF
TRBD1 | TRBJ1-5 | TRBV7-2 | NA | TGTGCCAGCAGCTTCGGACAGGCCCGGTGGGGCCAGCCCCAGCATTTT | CASSFGQARWGQPQHF
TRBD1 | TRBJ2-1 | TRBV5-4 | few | TGTGCCAGCAGCCCGACAGGGGACTCCTACAATGAGCAGTTCTTC | CASSPTGDSYNEQFF
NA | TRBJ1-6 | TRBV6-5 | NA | TGTGCCAGCAGTTCCCTCACAGGGACCAATTCACCCCTCCACTTT | CASSSLTGTNSPLHF
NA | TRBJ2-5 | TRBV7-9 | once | TGTGCCAGCAGCTTAGGAGAGACGCGATGGTACTTC | CASSLGETRWYF
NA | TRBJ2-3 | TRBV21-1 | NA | TGTGCCAGCAGCGGAACGGGACACTTGACAGATACGCAGTATTTT | CASSGTGHLTDTQYF
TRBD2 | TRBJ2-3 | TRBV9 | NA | TGTGCCAGCAGCGTAGGGACTAGCGCTTTCACAGATACGCAGTATTTT | CASSVGTSAFTDTQYF
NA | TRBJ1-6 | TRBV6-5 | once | TGTGCCAGCGGGCAACAGCCCAATTCACCCCTCCACTTT | CASGQQPNSPLHF
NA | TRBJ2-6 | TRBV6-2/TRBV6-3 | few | TGTGCCAGCAGTTACGACGACTATACTGTACTCCTTCGAGCCAACGTCCTGACTTTC | CASSYDDYTVLLRANVLTF
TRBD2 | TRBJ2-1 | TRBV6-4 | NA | TGTGCCAGCAGTGACTCGACTAGCGGGGGGGCCAATGAGCAGTTCTTC | CASSDSTSGGANEQFF
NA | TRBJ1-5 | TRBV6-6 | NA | TGTGCCAGCAGTCCTCAGGGCGACGGTCAGCCCCAGCATTTT | CASSPQGDGQPQHF
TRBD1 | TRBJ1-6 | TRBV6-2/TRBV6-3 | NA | TGTGCCAGCAGTTTCCCCCGAGGGGGCCCGACGCGGGGGAATTCACCCCTCCACTTT | CASSFPRGGPTRGNSPLHF
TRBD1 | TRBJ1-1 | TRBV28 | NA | TGTGCCAGCGGGATCCCCGGACAGGGATCGAACACTGAAGCTTTCTTT | CASGIPGQGSNTEAFF
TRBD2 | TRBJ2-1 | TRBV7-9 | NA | TGTGCCAGCAGCTTATTATCGACTAGCGGGGGGGAGCAGTTCTTC | CASSLLSTSGGEQFF
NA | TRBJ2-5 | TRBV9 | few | TGTGCCAGCAGCTCAACAGCCTTCCAAGAGACCCAGTACTTC | CASSSTAFQETQYF
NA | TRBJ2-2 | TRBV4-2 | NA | TGTGCCAGCAGCCCCTCGGACAACCCCGAAATGGGCGGGGAGCTGTTTTTT | CASSPSDNPEMGGELFF
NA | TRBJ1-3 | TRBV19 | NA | TGTGCCAGCCGGACCGCGCTAAGCTCTGGAAACACCATATATTTT | CASRTALSSGNTIYF
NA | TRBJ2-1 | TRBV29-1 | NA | TGCAGCGCCAACTCTCTTAGGGGTGACAATGAACAGTTCTTC | CSANSLRGDNEQFF
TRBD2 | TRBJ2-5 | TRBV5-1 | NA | TGCGCCAGCGCTAGCGGGGGGGCGGAGACCCAGTACTTC | CASASGGAETQYF